The 5 T cell receptor beta chains given below trace back to one sample, sequenced in a study of Ad26.COV2.S vaccination and SARS-CoV-2 variants. The treatment denotes: around 19 received Ad26.COV2.S at low or high dose, single or two shots; 5 received placebo; per-sample allocation not given. Vaccine and placebo recipients were sampled on day 63 after the first injection. The assay was immunoSEQ multiplex PCR, and TCRdb's table has in-frame clones only and misses some. The sample lists fewer than 900,000 clones, about 89% occurring once. The sample in question was peripheral blood, obtained in a trial of Ad26.COV2.S vaccine versus placebo. The source is a person aged 18 to 65 who received the Ad26.COV2.S COVID-19 vaccine or a placebo.

This chain links TRBV30 with TRBJ1-2; D call uncertain. From germline, CDR1 is GTSNPN and CDR2 SVGIG (reference sequence). CDR3 length equals 15 residues. V was shortened by 4 bases and J by 7 bases, with 22 bases between the two germline ends. CDR3 sequence reads: CAWNPRVGGSFGYTF. The CDR3 nucleotides are TGTGCCTGGAACCCAAGGGTGGGAGGAAGTTTTGGCTACACCTTC.

The chain recombines TRBV18 with TRBJ2-5; 7 bases line up with TRBD2. The CDR3 length is 14 residues. The germline gives CDR1 KGHSH, CDR2 LQKENI. V shed 3 bases and J 6 bases; nucleotides not matched to a gene: 7. As DNA, the CDR3 is TGTGCCAGCTCACCTAGTTTGGGGGGGAAGACCCAGTACTTC. Its protein is CASSPSLGGKTQYF. Based on the CDR3 plus reference TRBV18 and TRBJ2-5, the full variable domain is NAGVMQNPRHLVRRRGQEARLRCSPMKGHSHVYWYRQLPEEGLKFMVYLQKENIIDESGMPKERFSAEFPKEGPSILRIQQVVRGDSAAYFCASSPSLGGKTQYFGPGTRLLVL.

The gene calls are TRBV9 and TRBJ2-7, with 11 bases identical to TRBD1. The CDR3 consists of 15 residues. V shed 4 bases and J 7 bases; nucleotides not matched to a gene: 10. The germline CDR1 and CDR2 sequences are SGDLS and YYNGEE. The CDR3 DNA sequence: TGTGCCAGCAGCTTAACCGGGACAGGGGGTTCGGAGCAGTACTTC. As protein: CASSLTGTGGSEQYF.

The chain is built from TRBV11-2 and TRBJ2-5; D gene unclear. The CDR3 loop spans 13 amino acids. Trimming pared 0 bases from V and 10 bases from J, leaving 12 bases between. Per germline, CDR1 SGHAT and CDR2 FQNNGV. DNA of the CDR3: TGTGCCAGCAGCTTAGAATCAGTCCTGGACCAGTACTTC. Amino acid sequence: CASSLESVLDQYF.

The genes are TRBV7-3 and TRBJ2-6, with unresolved D. The CDR3 covers 13 residues. V was cut by 4 bases and J by 4 bases, with 5 bases left in between. Germline-derived CDR1 and CDR2 are SGHTA and FQGTGA. CDR3 in amino acids: CASSSLGANVLTF. The CDR3, as DNA: TGTGCCAGCAGCTCCCTCGGGGCCAACGTCCTGACTTTC.